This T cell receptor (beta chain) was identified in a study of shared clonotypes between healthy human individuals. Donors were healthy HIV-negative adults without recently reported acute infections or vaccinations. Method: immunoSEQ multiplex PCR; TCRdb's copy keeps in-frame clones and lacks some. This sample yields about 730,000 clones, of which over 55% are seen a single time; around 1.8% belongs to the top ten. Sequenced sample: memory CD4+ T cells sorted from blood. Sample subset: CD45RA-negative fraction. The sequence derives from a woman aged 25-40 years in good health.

In nucleotides, the CDR3 is TGCGCCAGCAGCACCGGACAGCTAGCTAACTATGGCTACACCTTC. Protein product: CASSTGQLANYGYTF. The gene calls are TRBV5-1 and TRBJ1-2; maybe TRBD1 (6 bases). This CDR3 comprises 15 residues. Germline CDR1 and CDR2: SGHRS and YFSETQ. V was clipped by 4 bases and J by 0 bases, with 13 bases between them.